This T cell receptor beta chain was identified in a study of OX40 agonist ivuxolimab in advanced cancers. Overall study: People in dose escalation had one of these cancers: hepatocellular carcinoma, melanoma, renal cell or head and neck cancer.

The data were produced by immunoSEQ multiplex PCR, yet TCRdb's version contains in-frame clones alone and is incomplete. The sample includes around 36,000 clones, more than 65% of them seen just once. This CDR3 comprises 13 residues. The germline CDR1 and CDR2 sequences are SGHRS and YFSETQ. V lost 2 bases to trimming and J lost 7 bases, with 12 bases between them. This clone has a single count. The V call is TRBV5-1, the J call TRBJ1-2; D gene uncertain. The clonotype was recovered from an adult with an advanced solid tumor such as melanoma, head and neck, liver or kidney cancer. The sample here was CD4+ or CD8+ T cells sorted from blood, taken in a trial of the OX40 agonist ivuxolimab. CDR3 nucleotide sequence: TGCGCCAGCAGCTTCGGAGGGTCAGCTGGCTACACCTTC. Its protein product is CASSFGGSAGYTF. Full variable domain (rest looked up from reference TRBV5-1 and TRBJ1-2): KAGVTQTPRYLIKTRGQQVTLSCSPISGHRSVSWYQQTPGQGLQFLFEYFSETQRNKGNFPGRFSGRQFSNSRSEMNVSTLELGDSALYLCASSFGGSAGYTFGSGTRLTVV.